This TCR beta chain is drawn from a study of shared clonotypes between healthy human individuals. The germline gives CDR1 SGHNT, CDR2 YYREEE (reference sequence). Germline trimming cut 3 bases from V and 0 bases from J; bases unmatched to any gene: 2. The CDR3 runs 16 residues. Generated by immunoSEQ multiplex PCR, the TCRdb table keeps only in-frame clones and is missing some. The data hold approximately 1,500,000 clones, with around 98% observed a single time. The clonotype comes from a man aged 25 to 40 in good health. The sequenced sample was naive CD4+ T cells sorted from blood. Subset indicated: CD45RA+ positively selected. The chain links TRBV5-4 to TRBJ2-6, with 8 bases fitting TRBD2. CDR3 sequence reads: CASSSGGGSGANVLTF. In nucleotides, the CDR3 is TGTGCCAGCAGCTCCGGGGGGGGCTCTGGGGCCAACGTCCTGACTTTC.